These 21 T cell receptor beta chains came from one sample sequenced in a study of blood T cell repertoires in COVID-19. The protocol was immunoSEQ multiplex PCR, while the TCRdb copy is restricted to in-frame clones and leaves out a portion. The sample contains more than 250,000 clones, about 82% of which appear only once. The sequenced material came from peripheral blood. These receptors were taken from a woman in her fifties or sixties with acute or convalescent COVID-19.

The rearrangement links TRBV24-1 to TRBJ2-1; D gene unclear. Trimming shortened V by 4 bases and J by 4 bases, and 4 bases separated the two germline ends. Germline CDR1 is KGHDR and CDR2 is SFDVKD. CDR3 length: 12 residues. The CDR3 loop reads CATSEQYNEQFF. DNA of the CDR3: TGTGCCACCAGTGAGCAGTACAATGAGCAGTTCTTC.

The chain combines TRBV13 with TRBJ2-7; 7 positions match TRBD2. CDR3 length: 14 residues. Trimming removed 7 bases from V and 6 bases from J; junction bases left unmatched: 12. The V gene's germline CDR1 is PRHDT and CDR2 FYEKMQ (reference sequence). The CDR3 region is CASTLGGSWAEQYF. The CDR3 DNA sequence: TGTGCCAGCACCTTGGGGGGGAGTTGGGCCGAGCAGTACTTC.

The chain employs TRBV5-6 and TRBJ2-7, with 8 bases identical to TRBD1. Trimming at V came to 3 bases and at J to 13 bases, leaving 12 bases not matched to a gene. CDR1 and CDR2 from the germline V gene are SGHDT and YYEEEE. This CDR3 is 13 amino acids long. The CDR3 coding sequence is TGTGCCAGCAGCTGGACAGGGACAGGCGAAACATACTTC. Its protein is CASSWTGTGETYF.

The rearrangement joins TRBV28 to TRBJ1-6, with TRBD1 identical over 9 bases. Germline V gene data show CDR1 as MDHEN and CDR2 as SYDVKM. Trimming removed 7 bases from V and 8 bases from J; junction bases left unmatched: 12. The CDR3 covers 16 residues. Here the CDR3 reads CASTTTGQGLYSPLHF. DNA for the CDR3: TGTGCCAGCACGACCACGGGACAGGGTTTGTATTCACCCCTCCACTTT.

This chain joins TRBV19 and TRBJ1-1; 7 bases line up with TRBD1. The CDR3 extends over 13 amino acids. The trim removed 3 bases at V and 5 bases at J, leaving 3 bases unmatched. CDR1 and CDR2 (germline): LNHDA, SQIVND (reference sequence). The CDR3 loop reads CASSIVTGTEAFF. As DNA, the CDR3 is TGTGCCAGTAGTATCGTGACAGGGACTGAAGCTTTCTTT.

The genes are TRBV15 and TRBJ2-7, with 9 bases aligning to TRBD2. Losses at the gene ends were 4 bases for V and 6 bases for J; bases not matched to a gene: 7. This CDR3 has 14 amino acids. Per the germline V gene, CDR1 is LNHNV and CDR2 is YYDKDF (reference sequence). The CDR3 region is CATSISLAGSEQYF. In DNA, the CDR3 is TGTGCCACCAGCATTAGTCTAGCGGGATCCGAGCAGTACTTC.

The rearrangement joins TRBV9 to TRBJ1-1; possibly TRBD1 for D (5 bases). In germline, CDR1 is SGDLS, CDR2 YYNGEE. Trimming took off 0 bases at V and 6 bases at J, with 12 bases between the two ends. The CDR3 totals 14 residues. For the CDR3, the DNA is TGTGCCAGCAGCGTAGGCCAGGGATTTTCTGAAGCTTTCTTT. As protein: CASSVGQGFSEAFF.

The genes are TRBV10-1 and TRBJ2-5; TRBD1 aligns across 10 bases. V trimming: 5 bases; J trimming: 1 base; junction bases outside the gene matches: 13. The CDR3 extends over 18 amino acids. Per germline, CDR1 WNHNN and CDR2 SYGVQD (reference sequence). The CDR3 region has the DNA TGCGCCAGCAGTCCTCAACCGGGACAGGGGCGAATCCAAGAGACCCAGTACTTC. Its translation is CASSPQPGQGRIQETQYF.

For the CDR3, the DNA is TGTGCCAGTAGTGCAGGGGTCAGCTCCTACGAGCAGTACTTC. Translating it yields CASSAGVSSYEQYF. V and J are TRBV19 and TRBJ2-7; a weak D match, TRBD1 (6 bases). Trimming left V 5 bases short and J 0 bases short, with 11 bases between. The CDR3 totals 14 residues. CDR1 is LNHDA and CDR2 is SQIVND in the germline V gene (reference sequence).

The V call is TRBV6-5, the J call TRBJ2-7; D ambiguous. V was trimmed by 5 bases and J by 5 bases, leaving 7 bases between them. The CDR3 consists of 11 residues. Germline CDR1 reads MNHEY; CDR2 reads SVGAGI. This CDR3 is CASSPRDEQYF. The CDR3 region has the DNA TGTGCCAGCAGTCCCCGGGACGAGCAGTACTTC.

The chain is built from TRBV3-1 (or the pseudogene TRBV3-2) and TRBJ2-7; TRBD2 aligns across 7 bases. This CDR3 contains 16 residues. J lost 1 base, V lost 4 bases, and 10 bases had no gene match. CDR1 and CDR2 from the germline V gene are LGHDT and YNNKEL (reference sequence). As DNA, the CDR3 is TGTGCCAGCAGCCCCCAATGGGGGGGTGGGTCCTACGAGCAGTACTTC. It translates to CASSPQWGGGSYEQYF.

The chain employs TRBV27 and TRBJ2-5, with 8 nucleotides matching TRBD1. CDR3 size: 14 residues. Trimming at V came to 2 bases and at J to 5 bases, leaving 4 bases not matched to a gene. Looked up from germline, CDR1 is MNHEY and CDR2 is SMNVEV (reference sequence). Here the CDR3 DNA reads TGTGCCAGCAGTTTACGACAGGGGAGGGAGACCCAGTACTTC. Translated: CASSLRQGRETQYF.

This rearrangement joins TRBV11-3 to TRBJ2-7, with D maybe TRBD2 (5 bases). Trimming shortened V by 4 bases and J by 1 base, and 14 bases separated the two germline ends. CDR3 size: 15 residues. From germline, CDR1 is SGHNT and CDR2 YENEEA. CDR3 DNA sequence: TGTGCCAGCAGCTCACGGACTTCTGAATCCTACGAGCAGTACTTC. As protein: CASSSRTSESYEQYF.

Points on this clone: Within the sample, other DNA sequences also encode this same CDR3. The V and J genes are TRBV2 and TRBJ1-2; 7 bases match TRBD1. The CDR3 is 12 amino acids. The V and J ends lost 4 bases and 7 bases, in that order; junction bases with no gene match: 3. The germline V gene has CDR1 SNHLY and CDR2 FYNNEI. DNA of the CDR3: TGTGCCAGCAGTGGACAGGGTGGTGGCTACACCTTC. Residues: CASSGQGGGYTF. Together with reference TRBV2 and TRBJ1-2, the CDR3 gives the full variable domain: EPEVTQTPSHQVTQMGQEVILRCVPISNHLYFYWYRQILGQKVEFLVSFYNNEISEKSEIFDDQFSVERPDGSNFTLKIRSTKLEDSAMYFCASSGQGGGYTFGSGTRLTVV.

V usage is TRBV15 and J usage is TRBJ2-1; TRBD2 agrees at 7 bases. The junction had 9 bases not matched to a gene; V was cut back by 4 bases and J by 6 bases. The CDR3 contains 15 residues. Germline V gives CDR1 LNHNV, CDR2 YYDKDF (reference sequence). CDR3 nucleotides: TGTGCCACCAGCAAAAGGGCTAGCGGAACCAATGAGCAGTTCTTC. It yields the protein CATSKRASGTNEQFF.

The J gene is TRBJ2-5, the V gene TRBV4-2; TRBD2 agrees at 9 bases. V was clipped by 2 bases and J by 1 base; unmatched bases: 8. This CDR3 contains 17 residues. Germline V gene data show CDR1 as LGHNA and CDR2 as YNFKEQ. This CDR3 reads CASSQSLAGVFQETQYF. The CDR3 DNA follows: TGTGCCAGCAGCCAATCCTTAGCGGGAGTGTTCCAAGAGACCCAGTACTTC.

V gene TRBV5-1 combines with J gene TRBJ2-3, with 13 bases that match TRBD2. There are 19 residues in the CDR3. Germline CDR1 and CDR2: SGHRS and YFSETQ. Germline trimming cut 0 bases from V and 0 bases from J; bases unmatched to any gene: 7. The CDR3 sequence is CASSLDTSGRGKSTDTQYF. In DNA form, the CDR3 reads TGCGCCAGCAGCTTGGACACTAGCGGGAGGGGTAAGAGCACAGATACGCAGTATTTT.

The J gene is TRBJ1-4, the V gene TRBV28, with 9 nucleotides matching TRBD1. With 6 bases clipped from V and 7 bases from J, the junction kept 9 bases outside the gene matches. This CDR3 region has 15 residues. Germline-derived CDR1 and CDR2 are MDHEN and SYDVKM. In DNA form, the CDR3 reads TGTGCCAGCAGCCCCGAGGGGACAGGGTCTGAAAAACTGTTTTTT. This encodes CASSPEGTGSEKLFF.

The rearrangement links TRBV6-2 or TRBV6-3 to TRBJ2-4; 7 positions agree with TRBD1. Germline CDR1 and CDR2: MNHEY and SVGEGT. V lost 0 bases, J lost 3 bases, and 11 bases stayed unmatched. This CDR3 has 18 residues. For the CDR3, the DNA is TGTGCCAGCAGTTACTCGATCGGACAGGAGGATGGCAAAAACATTCAGTACTTC. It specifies CASSYSIGQEDGKNIQYF.

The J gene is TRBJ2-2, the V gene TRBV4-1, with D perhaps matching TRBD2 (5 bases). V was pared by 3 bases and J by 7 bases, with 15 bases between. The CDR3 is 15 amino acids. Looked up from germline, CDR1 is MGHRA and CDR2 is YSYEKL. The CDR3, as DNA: TGCGCCAGCAGCCATGAGGCTAGTGAGGGCGGGGAGCTGTTTTTT. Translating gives CASSHEASEGGELFF.

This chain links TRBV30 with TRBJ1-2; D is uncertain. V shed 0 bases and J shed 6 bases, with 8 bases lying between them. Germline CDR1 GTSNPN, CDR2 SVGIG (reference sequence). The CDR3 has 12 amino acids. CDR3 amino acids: CAWSVRLHGYTF. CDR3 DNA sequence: TGTGCCTGGAGTGTCAGGTTACATGGCTACACCTTC.